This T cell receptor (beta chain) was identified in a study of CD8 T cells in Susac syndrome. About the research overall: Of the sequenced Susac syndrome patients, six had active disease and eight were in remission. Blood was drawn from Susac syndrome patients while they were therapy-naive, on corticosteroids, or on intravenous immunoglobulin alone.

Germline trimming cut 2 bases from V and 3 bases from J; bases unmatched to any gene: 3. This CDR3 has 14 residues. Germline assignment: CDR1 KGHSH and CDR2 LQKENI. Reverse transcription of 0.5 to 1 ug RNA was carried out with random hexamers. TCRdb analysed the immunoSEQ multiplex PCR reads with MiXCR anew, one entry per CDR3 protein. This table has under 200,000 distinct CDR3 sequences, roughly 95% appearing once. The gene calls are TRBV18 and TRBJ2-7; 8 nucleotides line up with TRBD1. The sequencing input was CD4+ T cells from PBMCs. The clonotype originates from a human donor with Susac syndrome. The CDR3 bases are TGTGCCAGCTCACCAAGGGACAGGAGCTACGAGCAGTACGTC. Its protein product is CASSPRDRSYEQYV.